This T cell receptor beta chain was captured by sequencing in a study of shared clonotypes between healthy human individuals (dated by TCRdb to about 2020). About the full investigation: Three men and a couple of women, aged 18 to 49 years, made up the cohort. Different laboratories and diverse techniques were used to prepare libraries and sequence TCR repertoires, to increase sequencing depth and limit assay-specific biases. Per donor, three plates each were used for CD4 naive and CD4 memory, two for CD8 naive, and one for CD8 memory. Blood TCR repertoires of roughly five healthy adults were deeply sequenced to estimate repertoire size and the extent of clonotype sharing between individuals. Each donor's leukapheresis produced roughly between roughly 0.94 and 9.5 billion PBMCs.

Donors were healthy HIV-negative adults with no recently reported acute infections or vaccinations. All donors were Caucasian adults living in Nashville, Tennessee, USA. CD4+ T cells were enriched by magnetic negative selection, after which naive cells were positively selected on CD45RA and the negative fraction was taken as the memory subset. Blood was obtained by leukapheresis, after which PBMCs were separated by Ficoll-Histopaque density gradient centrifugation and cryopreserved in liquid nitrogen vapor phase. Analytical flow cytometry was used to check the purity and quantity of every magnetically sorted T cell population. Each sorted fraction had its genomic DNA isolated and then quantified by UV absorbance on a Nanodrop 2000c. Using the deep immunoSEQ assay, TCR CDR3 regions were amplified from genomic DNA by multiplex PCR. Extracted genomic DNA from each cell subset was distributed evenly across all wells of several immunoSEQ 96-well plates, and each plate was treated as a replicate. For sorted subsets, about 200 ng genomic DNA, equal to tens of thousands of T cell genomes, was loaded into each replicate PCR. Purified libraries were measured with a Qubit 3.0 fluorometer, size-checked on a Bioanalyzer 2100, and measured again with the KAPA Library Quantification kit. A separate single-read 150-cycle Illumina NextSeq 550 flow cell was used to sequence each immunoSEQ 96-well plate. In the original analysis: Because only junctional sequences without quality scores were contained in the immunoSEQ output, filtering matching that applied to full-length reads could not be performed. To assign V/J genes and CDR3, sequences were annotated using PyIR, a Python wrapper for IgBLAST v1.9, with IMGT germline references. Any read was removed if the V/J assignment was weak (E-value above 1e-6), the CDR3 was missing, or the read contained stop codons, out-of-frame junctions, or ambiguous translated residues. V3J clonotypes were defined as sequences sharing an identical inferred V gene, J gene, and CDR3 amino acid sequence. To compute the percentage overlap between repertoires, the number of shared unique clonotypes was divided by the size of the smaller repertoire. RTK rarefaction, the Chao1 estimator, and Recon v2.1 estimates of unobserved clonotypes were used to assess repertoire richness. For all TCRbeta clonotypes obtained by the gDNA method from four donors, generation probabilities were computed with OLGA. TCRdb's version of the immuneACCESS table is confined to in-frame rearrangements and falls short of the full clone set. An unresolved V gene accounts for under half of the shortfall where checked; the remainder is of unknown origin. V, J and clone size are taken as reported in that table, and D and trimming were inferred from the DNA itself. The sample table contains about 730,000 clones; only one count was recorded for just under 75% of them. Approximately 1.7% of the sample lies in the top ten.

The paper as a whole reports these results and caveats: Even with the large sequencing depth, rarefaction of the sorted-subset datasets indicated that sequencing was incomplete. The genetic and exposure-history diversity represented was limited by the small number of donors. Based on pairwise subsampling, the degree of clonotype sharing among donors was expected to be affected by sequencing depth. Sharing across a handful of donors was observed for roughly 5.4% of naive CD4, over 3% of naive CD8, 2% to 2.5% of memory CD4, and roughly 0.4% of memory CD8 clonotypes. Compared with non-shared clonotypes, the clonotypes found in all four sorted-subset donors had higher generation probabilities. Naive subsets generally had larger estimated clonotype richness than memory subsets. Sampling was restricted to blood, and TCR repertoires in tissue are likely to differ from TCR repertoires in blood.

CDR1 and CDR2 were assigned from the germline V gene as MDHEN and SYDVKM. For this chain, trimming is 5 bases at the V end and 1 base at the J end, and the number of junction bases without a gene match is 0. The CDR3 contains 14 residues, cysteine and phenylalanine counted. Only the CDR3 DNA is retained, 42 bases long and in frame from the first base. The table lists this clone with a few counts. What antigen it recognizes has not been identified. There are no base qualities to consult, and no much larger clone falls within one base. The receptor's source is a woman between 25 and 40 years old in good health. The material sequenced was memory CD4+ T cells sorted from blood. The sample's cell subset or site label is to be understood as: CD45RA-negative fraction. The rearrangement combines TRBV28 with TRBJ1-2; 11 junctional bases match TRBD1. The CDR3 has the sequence CASSGTGGNYGYTF. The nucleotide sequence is TGTGCCAGCAGTGGGACAGGGGGTAACTATGGCTACACCTTC.